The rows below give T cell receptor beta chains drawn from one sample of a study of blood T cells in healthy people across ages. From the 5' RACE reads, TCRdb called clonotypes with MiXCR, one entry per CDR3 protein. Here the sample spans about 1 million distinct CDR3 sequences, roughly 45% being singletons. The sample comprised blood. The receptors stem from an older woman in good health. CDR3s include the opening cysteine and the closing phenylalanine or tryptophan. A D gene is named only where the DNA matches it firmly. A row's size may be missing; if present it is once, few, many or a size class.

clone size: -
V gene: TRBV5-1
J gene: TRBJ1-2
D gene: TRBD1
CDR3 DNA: TGCGCCAGCAGCGGCCCCCAGGGGGTGGCTGATGGCTACACCTTC
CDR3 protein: CASSGPQGVADGYTF

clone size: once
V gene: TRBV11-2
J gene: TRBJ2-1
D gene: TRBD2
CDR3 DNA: TGTGCCAGCAGCTTACTTAACTCGGGACTAGCGGGATTTTACAATGAGCAGTTCTTC
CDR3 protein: CASSLLNSGLAGFYNEQFF

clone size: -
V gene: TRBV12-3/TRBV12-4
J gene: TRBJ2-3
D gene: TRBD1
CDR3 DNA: TGTGCCAGCAGTCGAGACAGGGGGCGACAAGATACGCAGTATTTT
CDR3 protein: CASSRDRGRQDTQYF

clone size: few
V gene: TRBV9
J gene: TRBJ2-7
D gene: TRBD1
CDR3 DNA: TGTGCCAGCTCGATCGGGACAGCGACCTACGAGCAGTACTTC
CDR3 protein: CASSIGTATYEQYF

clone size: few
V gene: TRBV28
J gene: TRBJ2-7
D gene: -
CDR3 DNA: TGTGCCAGCAGTTTTCTCCCTCTAGGCGAGCAGTACTTC
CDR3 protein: CASSFLPLGEQYF

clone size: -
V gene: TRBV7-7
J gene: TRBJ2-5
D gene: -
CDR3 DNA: TGTGCCAGCAGCAAACAGATCCAAGAGACCCAGTACTTC
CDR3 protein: CASSKQIQETQYF

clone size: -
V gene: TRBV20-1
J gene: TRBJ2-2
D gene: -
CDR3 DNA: TGCAGTGCTAGGTCCGACACCGGGGAGCTGTTTTTT
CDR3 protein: CSARSDTGELFF

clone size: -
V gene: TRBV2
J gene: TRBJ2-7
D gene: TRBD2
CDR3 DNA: TGTGCCAGCAGTGTGTCGGGTCTCGGGGGGTACGAGCAGTACTTC
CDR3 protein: CASSVSGLGGYEQYF

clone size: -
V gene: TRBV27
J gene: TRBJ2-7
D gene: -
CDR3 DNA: TGTGCCAGCAGTTTAGGCAGGGAAGACTACGAGCAGTACTTC
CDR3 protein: CASSLGREDYEQYF

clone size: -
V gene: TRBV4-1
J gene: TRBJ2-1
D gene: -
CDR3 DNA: TGCGCCAGCAGCCAGGGACAACTGAAGAGGGATGAGCAGTTCTTC
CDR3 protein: CASSQGQLKRDEQFF

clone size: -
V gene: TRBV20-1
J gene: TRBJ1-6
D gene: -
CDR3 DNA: TGCAGTGCTCGGACAGATTATAATTCACCCCTCCACTTT
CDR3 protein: CSARTDYNSPLHF

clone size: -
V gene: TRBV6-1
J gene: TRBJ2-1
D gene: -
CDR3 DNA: TGTGCCAGCCGTTTGGGGAGTTTCCTTTACAATGAGCAGTTCTTC
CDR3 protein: CASRLGSFLYNEQFF

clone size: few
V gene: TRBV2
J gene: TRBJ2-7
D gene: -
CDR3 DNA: TGTGCCAGCAGTGAACCAGGAAACGAGCAGTACTTC
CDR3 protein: CASSEPGNEQYF

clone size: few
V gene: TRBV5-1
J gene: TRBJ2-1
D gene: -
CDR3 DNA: TGCGCCAGCAGCCCGGACGCGGTTAGTACTGAGCAGTTCTTC
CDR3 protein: CASSPDAVSTEQFF

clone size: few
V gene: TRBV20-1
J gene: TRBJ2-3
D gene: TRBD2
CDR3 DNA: TGCAGTGCTGGCCGGACTAGCGGGATTAGTGTGGCAGATACGCAGTATTTT
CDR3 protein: CSAGRTSGISVADTQYF

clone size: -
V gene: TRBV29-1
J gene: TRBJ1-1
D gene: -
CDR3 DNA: TGCAGCGTTGACTCGAGCAGGCTGGGTTTTGACACTGGAGCTTTCTTT
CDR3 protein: CSVDSSRLGFDTGAFF

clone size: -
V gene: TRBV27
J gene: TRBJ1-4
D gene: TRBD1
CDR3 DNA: TGTGCCAGCAGTTTATCCCCCGGGACAGGCGAAAAACTGTTTTTT
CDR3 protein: CASSLSPGTGEKLFF

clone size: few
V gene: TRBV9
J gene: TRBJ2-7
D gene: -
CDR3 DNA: TGTGCCAGCAGCGAGGGGGCTAGCGTCTCCTACGAGCAGTACTTC
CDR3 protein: CASSEGASVSYEQYF

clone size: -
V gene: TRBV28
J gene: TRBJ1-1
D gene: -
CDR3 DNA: TGTGCCAGCAGTTTATTAGGGGTTACTGAAGCTTTCTTT
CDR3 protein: CASSLLGVTEAFF

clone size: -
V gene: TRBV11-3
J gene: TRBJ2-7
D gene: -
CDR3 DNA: TGTGCCAGCAGCGCCGGGACCTTCCCCTACGAGCAGTACTTC
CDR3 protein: CASSAGTFPYEQYF

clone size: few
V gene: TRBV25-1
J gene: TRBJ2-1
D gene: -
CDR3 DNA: TGTGCCAGCAGGGGGTATGAGCAGTTCTTC
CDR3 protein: CASRGYEQFF

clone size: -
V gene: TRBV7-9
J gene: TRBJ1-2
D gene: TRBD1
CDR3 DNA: TGTGCCAGCAGAGACGGGACAGGGAACTATGGCTACACCTTC
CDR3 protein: CASRDGTGNYGYTF

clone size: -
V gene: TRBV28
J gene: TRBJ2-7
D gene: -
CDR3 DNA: TGTGCCAGCATTCCTCTTAACGGGGGCGCCTACGAGCAGTACTTC
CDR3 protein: CASIPLNGGAYEQYF

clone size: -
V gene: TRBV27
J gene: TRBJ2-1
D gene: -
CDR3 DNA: TGTGCCACCCGGAGTGGGGCGTTTGACAATGAGCAGTTCTTC
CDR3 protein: CATRSGAFDNEQFF

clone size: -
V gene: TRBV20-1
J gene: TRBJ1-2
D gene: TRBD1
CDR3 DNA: TGCAGTGCGCCAGGGGGGAACTATGGCTACACCTTC
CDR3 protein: CSAPGGNYGYTF

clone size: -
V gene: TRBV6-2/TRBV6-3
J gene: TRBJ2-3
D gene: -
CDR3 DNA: TGTGCCAGCAGTTACCAATTATACGACCAGTATGGGGCAGATACGCAGTATTTT
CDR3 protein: CASSYQLYDQYGADTQYF

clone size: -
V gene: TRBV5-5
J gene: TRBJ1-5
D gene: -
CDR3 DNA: TGTGCCAGCAGCTTGGCTCCGACAGGTCAGCCCCAGCATTTT
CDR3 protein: CASSLAPTGQPQHF

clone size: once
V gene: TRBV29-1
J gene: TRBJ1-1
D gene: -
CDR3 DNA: TGCAGCGTTGAAGATCGGGTGGATTTGCGGGCTTTCTTT
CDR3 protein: CSVEDRVDLRAFF

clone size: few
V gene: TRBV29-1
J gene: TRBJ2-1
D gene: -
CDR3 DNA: TGCAGCGTTGAAGTGGAGGGGAGTAGGCAGTTCTTC
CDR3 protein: CSVEVEGSRQFF

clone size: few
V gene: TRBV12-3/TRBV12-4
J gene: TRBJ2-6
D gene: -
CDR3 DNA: TGTGCCAGCAGTTTATGGGGTAGCGCCCTCTCTGGGGCCAACGTCCTGACTTTC
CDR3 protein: CASSLWGSALSGANVLTF

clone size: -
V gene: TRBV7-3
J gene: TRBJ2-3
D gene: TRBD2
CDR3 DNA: TGTGCCAGCAGCTTATCCCCTAGCGGGAGTCGGGATACGCAGTATTTT
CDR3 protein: CASSLSPSGSRDTQYF

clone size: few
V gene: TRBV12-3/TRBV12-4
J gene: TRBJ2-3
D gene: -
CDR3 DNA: TGTGCCAGCAGTCACGATAGACCCCCGCTCGATAATACGCAGTATTTT
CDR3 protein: CASSHDRPPLDNTQYF

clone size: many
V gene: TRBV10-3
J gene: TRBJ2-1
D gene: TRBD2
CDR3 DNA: TGTGCCATCGGGGCTAGCGGTAACAATGAGCAGTTCTTC
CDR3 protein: CAIGASGNNEQFF

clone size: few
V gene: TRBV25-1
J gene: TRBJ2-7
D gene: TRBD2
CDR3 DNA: TGTGCCGCCGCGGGGGGCGGAACCTACGAGCAGTACTTC
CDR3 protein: CAAAGGGTYEQYF

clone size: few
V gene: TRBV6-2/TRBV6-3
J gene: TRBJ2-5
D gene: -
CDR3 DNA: TGTGCCAGCAGTTACGCCCCCGGCTACCCACGGGAGACCCAGTACTTC
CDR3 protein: CASSYAPGYPRETQYF

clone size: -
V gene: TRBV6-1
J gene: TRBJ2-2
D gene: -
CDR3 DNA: TGTGCCAGCAGTGAATTTGGGGAGCTGTTTTTT
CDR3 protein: CASSEFGELFF

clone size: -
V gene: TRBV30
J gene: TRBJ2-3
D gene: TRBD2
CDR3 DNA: TGTGCCTGGAAATCAGCGGGAGCGGGAGATACGCAGTATTTT
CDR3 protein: CAWKSAGAGDTQYF

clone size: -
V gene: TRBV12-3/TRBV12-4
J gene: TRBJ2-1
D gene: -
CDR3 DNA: TGTGCCAGCAGTTCGACGGGTGAGCAGTTCTTC
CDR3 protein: CASSSTGEQFF

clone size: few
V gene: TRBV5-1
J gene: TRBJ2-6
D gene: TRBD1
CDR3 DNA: TGCGCCAGCAGCTTGGCCGCCTCGCAGGGGGTTGCTGGGGCCAACGTCCTGACTTTC
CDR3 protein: CASSLAASQGVAGANVLTF

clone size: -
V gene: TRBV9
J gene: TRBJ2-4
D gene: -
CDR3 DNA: TGTGCCAGCAGCGTGCAGGGCGGGGCGGACATTCAGTACTTC
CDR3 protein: CASSVQGGADIQYF

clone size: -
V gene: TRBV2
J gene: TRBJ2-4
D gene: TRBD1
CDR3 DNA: TGTGCCAGCAGTCTCGGACAGGCGTCAGGCATTCAGTACTTC
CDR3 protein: CASSLGQASGIQYF

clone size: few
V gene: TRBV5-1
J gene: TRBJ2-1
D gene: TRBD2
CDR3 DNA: TGCGCCAGCAGCCTCCTAGCGGGAGAAGGTGAGCAGTTCTTC
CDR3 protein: CASSLLAGEGEQFF

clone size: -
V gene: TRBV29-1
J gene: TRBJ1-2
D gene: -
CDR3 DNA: TGCAGCGTTGTGGGCCCCGGCAATGGCTACACCTTC
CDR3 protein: CSVVGPGNGYTF

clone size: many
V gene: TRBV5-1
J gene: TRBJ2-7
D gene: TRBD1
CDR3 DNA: TGCGCCAGCAGCTTCCCGACAGGGACGGGGGAGCAGTACTTC
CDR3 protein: CASSFPTGTGEQYF

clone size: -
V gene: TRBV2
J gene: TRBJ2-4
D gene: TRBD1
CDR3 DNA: TGTGCCAGCAGTGAAGGGGGGACAGGCGTGGAGAGAACGGCCAAAAACATTCAGTACTTC
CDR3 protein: CASSEGGTGVERTAKNIQYF

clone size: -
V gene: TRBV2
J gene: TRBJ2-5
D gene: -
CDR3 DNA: TGTGCCAGCACCATACGTGGGGGAACACGGGAGACCCAGTACTTC
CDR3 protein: CASTIRGGTRETQYF

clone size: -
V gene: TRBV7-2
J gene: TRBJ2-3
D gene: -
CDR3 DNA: TGTGCCAGCAGCCGAGGACTCCTAATCAGCACAGATACGCAGTATTTT
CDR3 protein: CASSRGLLISTDTQYF

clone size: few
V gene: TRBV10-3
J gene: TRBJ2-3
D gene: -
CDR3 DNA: TGTGCCATCAGTGAGGTCTCTGGGACAGATACGCAGTATTTT
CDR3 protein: CAISEVSGTDTQYF

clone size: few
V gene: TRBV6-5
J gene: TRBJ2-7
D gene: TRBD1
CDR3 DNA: TGTGCCAGCAGCATGGGACAGCACTACGAGCAGTACTTC
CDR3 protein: CASSMGQHYEQYF

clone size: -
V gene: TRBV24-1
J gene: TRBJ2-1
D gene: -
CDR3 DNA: TGTGCCACCAGTGATTGGGCATCCACTAGTGAGCAGTTCTTC
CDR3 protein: CATSDWASTSEQFF

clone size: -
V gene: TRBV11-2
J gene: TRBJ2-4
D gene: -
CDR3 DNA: TGTGCCAGCAGCTTAGTGGACCCCGCGGGGCAGTACTTC
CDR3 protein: CASSLVDPAGQYF

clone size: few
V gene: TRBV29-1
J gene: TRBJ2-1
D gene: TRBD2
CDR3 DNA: TGCAGCGTTTTCAGCGGGAGGGCCGGGGAGCAGTTCTTC
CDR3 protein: CSVFSGRAGEQFF

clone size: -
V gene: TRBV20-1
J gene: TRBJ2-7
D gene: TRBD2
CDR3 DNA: TGCAGCGGAGGCCTAGCGGGTCAGAACGAGCAGTACTTC
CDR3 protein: CSGGLAGQNEQYF

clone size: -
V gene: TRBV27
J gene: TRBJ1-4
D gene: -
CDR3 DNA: TGTGCCAGCAGTTTGTATACAGGAAGAGGTGAAAAACTGTTTTTT
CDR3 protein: CASSLYTGRGEKLFF

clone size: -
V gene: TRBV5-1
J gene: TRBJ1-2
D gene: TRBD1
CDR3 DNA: TGCGCCAGCCATACCGTGCCGCCTGGACAGGGATCCAACTATGGCTACACCTTC
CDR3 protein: CASHTVPPGQGSNYGYTF

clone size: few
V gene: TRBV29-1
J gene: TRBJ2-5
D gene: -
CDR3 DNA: TGCAGCGTTGAAGACAGGGTAAGGCAAGAGACCCAGTACTTC
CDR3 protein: CSVEDRVRQETQYF

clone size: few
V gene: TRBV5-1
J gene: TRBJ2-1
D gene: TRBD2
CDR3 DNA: TGCGCCAGCAGCTCCGCGGGACTATCCTCCTACAATGAGCAGTTCTTC
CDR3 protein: CASSSAGLSSYNEQFF

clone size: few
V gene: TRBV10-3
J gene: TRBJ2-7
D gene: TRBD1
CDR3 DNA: TGTGCCATCGCAAAAGGGACAGGCCCCTACGAGCAGTACTTC
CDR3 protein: CAIAKGTGPYEQYF